The source of this TCR beta chain is a study of T cell responses to AZD1222 COVID-19 vaccine. The data were produced by immunoSEQ multiplex PCR, yet TCRdb's version contains in-frame clones alone and is incomplete. The data hold around 110,000 clones, with around 89% observed a single time. With 5 bases removed from V and 0 bases from J, the gap between germline ends came to 18 bases. Germline CDR1 reads SGHVS; CDR2 reads FNYEAQ. This CDR3 spans 17 amino acids. The sequence was obtained from an adult in good health. The gene calls are TRBV7-6 and TRBJ2-3; D perhaps matches TRBD2 (6 bases). The sequencing here drew on peripheral blood, taken on day 0 of AZD1222 vaccination. Here the CDR3 reads CASSTGLRAVSTDTQYF. The CDR3 DNA follows: TGTGCCAGCAGCACGGGACTCCGAGCGGTCAGCACAGATACGCAGTATTTT.